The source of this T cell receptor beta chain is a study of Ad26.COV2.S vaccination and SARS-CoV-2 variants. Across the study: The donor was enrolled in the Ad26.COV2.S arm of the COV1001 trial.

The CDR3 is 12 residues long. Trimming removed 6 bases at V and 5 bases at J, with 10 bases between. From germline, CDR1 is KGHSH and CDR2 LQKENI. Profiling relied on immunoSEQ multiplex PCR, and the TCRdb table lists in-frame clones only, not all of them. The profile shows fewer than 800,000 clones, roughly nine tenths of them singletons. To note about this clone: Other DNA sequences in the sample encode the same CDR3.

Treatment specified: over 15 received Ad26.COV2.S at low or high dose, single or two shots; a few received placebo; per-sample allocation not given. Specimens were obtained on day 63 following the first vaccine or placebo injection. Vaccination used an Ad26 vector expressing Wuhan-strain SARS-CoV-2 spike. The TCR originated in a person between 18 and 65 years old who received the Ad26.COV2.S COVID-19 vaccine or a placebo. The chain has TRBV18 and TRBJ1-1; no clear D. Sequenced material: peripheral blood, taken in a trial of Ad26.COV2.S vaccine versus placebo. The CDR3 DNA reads TGTGCCAGCTCGCCCCGGGAAACTGAAGCTTTCTTT. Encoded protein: CASSPRETEAFF.